The 24 T cell receptor beta chains below all came from one sample that was sequenced in a study of CD8 T cells in Susac syndrome. After extraction with the RNeasy kit, 0.5 to 1 ug of the RNA was reverse transcribed using random hexamers. From the immunoSEQ multiplex PCR reads, TCRdb called clonotypes with MiXCR, one entry per CDR3 protein. This table has approximately 200,000 distinct CDR3 sequences, roughly 94% appearing once. The sequenced sample consisted of CD4+ T cells from PBMCs. Every receptor here comes from a human donor with multiple sclerosis.

The chain carries TRBV2 and TRBJ1-2, with 8 bases lining up with TRBD1. The V gene end was trimmed by 3 bases and the J gene end by 0 bases; junction bases not matched to a gene: 6. The CDR3 runs to 16 residues. From germline, CDR1 is SNHLY and CDR2 FYNNEI. CDR3 protein: CASSDLGQGSNYGYTF. CDR3 in DNA: TGTGCCAGCAGTGACCTCGGACAGGGATCTAACTATGGCTACACCTTC.

The chain employs TRBV29-1 and TRBJ2-3; D gene unclear. The CDR3 consists of 10 residues. V gave up 4 bases and J gave up 4 bases, with 3 bases separating them. The germline V gene has CDR1 SQVTM and CDR2 ANQGSEA. The CDR3 DNA is TGCAGCGTTGGCTCAGATACGCAGTATTTT. This translates into CSVGSDTQYF.

This chain connects TRBV9 to TRBJ1-2; 7 bases line up with TRBD1. Germline trimming cut 4 bases from V and 8 bases from J; bases unmatched to any gene: 8. From germline, CDR1 is SGDLS and CDR2 YYNGEE. The CDR3 contains 13 residues. CDR3 sequence (DNA): TGTGCCAGCAGCTTTCAAACAGGGGACGGCTACACCTTC. Amino acid sequence: CASSFQTGDGYTF.

The J gene is TRBJ1-2, the V gene TRBV6-1; maybe TRBD1 (5 bases). There are 14 residues in the CDR3. Trimming shortened V by 11 bases and J by 4 bases, and 20 bases separated the two germline ends. The V gene's germline CDR1 is MNHNS and CDR2 SASEGT. CDR3 nucleotides: TGTGCCGGGGGTCGTGGGGCGGCGGGCTATGGCTACACCTTC. This translates into CAGGRGAAGYGYTF.

V usage is TRBV7-9 and J usage is TRBJ2-5; 9 nucleotides line up with TRBD1. CDR1 is SEHNR and CDR2 is FQNEAQ in the germline V gene (reference sequence). The CDR3 spans 15 residues. The trim removed 4 bases at V and 9 bases at J, leaving 12 bases unmatched. The CDR3 DNA reads as TGTGCCAGCAGCTCAAGCGGGACAGGGAGGTTGGCCCAGTACTTC. Translation: CASSSSGTGRLAQYF. Full variable domain (outside the CDR3, taken from reference TRBV7-9 and TRBJ2-5): DTGVSQNPRHKITKRGQNVTFRCDPISEHNRLYWYRQTLGQGPEFLTYFQNEAQLEKSRLLSDRFSAERPKGSFSTLEIQRTEQGDSAMYLCASSSSGTGRLAQYFGPGTRLLVL.

The V and J genes are TRBV4-1 and TRBJ2-2; D is perhaps TRBD1 (6 bases). Trimming pared 0 bases from V and 2 bases from J, leaving 10 bases between. CDR1 and CDR2 (germline): MGHRA, YSYEKL. CDR3 length: 16 residues. The CDR3 DNA sequence: TGCGCCAGCAGCCAAGAAGGCAGGGGTAACACCGGGGAGCTGTTTTTT. As protein: CASSQEGRGNTGELFF.

The chain employs TRBV18 and TRBJ2-5, with D possibly TRBD1 on 5 matching bases. The CDR3 length is 14 residues. Germline CDR1 KGHSH, CDR2 LQKENI. The V and J ends lost 5 bases and 0 bases respectively, with 10 bases between them. This CDR3 is CASSSQVYQETQYF. The CDR3 DNA is TGTGCCAGCTCATCACAGGTGTACCAAGAGACCCAGTACTTC.

This chain connects TRBV20-1 to TRBJ2-7, with 10 bases matching TRBD2. Germline CDR1 reads DFQATT; CDR2 reads SNEGSKA (reference sequence). This CDR3 spans 15 amino acids. V lost 6 bases and J lost 5; bases outside the gene matches: 13. The CDR3 coding sequence is TGCAGTGCCGTTTCCTCCTTAGCGGGGGGTAACGAGCAGTACTTC. Translated, it gives CSAVSSLAGGNEQYF.

J is TRBJ2-1 and V is TRBV29-1; 7 bases agree with TRBD2. V lost 7 bases, J lost 6 bases, and 6 bases stayed unmatched. In germline, CDR1 is SQVTM, CDR2 ANQGSEA. The CDR3 totals 12 residues. CDR3: CSGGGRRNEQFF. In DNA, the CDR3 is TGCAGCGGGGGGGGTCGACGCAATGAGCAGTTCTTC.

The CDR3: CATSPGGSSGNTIYF. CDR3 nucleotide sequence: TGTGCCACCAGCCCGGGGGGGAGCTCTGGAAACACCATATATTTT. The chain carries TRBV15 and TRBJ1-3, with a weak D call TRBD1 (5 bases). This CDR3 is 15 amino acids long. Germline V CDR1 and CDR2: LNHNV, YYDKDF (reference sequence). V was shortened by 5 bases and J by 0 bases, with 11 bases between the two germline ends.

This chain connects TRBV12-3 or TRBV12-4 to TRBJ2-7; 7 positions agree with TRBD1. V trimming: 6 bases; J trimming: 13 bases; junction bases outside the gene matches: 12. The length of the CDR3 is 12 residues. This CDR3 reads CASSRSGQDPYF. The CDR3 bases are TGTGCCAGCAGCCGTAGTGGACAGGATCCATACTTC.

The table lists this clonotype with a count of one. This chain uses TRBV2 with TRBJ2-3; D ambiguous. V was clipped by 8 bases and J by 6 bases, with 3 bases between them. The CDR3 sequence is 9 residues long. Germline V CDR1 and CDR2: SNHLY, FYNNEI. CDR3 nucleotides: TGTGCCAGCGGGGATACGCAGTATTTT. This encodes CASGDTQYF.

The J gene is TRBJ1-5, the V gene TRBV7-2, with D unresolved. The CDR3 is 15 residues long. CDR1 is SGHTA, CDR2 FQGNSA, per germline. The germline V and J ends were trimmed by 5 bases and 3 bases, with 14 bases remaining between them. The DNA of the CDR3 is TGTGCCAGCAGCCTGACACTGGGTAACAATCAGCCCCAGCATTTT. Translation: CASSLTLGNNQPQHF.

This rearrangement joins TRBV27 to TRBJ2-2; D not resolved. The V and J ends lost 0 bases and 6 bases respectively, with 5 bases between them. This CDR3 spans 13 amino acids. CDR1 is MNHEY and CDR2 is SMNVEV in the germline V gene (reference sequence). The CDR3 spells CASSLSSPGELFF. CDR3 sequence (DNA): TGTGCCAGCAGTTTATCGAGCCCCGGGGAGCTGTTTTTT.

The gene calls are TRBV14 and TRBJ1-1; D call uncertain. The CDR3 has 13 residues. Germline values: CDR1 SGHDN, CDR2 FVKESK. V was cut by 1 base and J by 4 bases, with 7 bases left in between. This CDR3 reads CASSQVWGTEAFF. The CDR3 coding sequence is TGTGCCAGCAGCCAAGTTTGGGGCACTGAAGCTTTCTTT.

This chain connects TRBV12-3 or TRBV12-4 to TRBJ1-1, with D possibly being TRBD1 (5 bases). This CDR3 spans 14 amino acids. With 11 bases removed from V and 4 bases from J, the gap between germline ends came to 20 bases. The CDR3, as DNA: TGTGCCGCTGGTGCTGGTCCCCAGGGCACTGAAGCTTTCTTT. Its protein is CAAGAGPQGTEAFF.

On this clonotype: At one of its ends the junction is not consistent with the germline gene, which may arise from a read error. The chain carries TRBV7-7 and TRBJ2-7; 9 bases fit TRBD2. This CDR3 region has 13 residues. From germline, CDR1 is SSHAT and CDR2 FNYEAQ (reference sequence). CDR3 residues: CASSLRGGYEQYF. CDR3 bases: TGTGCTAGCAGCTTGCGGGGGGGCTACGAGCAGTACTTC.

The chain is built from TRBV29-1 and TRBJ1-2; D ambiguous. V lost 3 bases and J 8 bases, leaving 13 bases between the germline ends. This CDR3 region has 12 residues. Germline CDR1 reads SQVTM; CDR2 reads ANQGSEA. As DNA, the CDR3 is TGCAGCGTTGAGAAGTCTCTTCTGGGCTACACCTTC. Translating it yields CSVEKSLLGYTF. Using reference TRBV29-1 and TRBJ1-2 for the parts outside the CDR3, the full variable domain is SAVISQKPSRDICQRGTSLTIQCQVDSQVTMMFWYRQQPGQSLTLIATANQGSEATYESGFVIDKFPISRPNLTFSTLTVSNMSPEDSSIYLCSVEKSLLGYTFGSGTRLTVV.

The chain has TRBV11-2 and TRBJ2-7; D perhaps matches TRBD2 (5 bases). Trimming pared 5 bases from V and 3 bases from J, leaving 11 bases between. Germline assignment: CDR1 SGHAT and CDR2 FQNNGV. The CDR3 is 13 residues long. The CDR3: CASSPRGNYEQYV. The DNA for the CDR3 is TGTGCCAGCAGCCCCCGGGGAAACTACGAGCAGTACGTC.

The rearrangement joins TRBV29-1 to TRBJ1-4, with TRBD1 identical over 9 bases. CDR1 SQVTM and CDR2 ANQGSEA come from the germline V gene. CDR3 length equals 12 residues. Trimming at V came to 7 bases and at J to 6 bases, leaving 3 bases not matched to a gene. CDR3 nucleotide sequence: TGCAGCGCCAGGACAGGGGATGAAAAACTGTTTTTT. Translation: CSARTGDEKLFF.

The DNA for the CDR3 is TGTGCCAGCAGCCAAGATTTGACAGGGGGAAGCTACACCTTC. This encodes CASSQDLTGGSYTF. The chain joins TRBV3-1 to TRBJ1-2; 9 bases line up with TRBD1. CDR1 and CDR2 from the germline V gene are LGHDT and YNNKEL (reference sequence). J was trimmed by 9 bases and V by 0 bases; bases with no gene match: 5. This CDR3 is 14 amino acids long.

The gene calls are TRBV18 and TRBJ2-3, with D possibly TRBD2 on 5 matching bases. The V gene lost 4 bases and the J gene lost 3 bases, with 8 bases spanning the gap. Germline CDR1 KGHSH, CDR2 LQKENI. CDR3 length equals 13 residues. The CDR3 here is CASSREPTDTQYF. Written as DNA, the CDR3 is TGTGCCAGCTCACGGGAGCCAACAGATACGCAGTATTTT.

The V gene is TRBV4-2, the J gene TRBJ2-6; D not certain. CDR3 length: 17 amino acids. CDR1 LGHNA and CDR2 YNFKEQ come from the germline V gene. The ends were cut back, 0 bases at V and 0 bases at J, with 9 bases in the middle. CDR3 in DNA: TGTGCCAGCAGCCAAGAGGGCAGCCGCTCTGGGGCCAACGTCCTGACTTTC. Protein product: CASSQEGSRSGANVLTF.

This chain uses TRBV10-3 with TRBJ1-1; the match to TRBD1 covers 7 bases. The junction had 9 bases not matched to a gene; V was cut back by 9 bases and J by 8 bases. The CDR3 extends over 12 amino acids. CDR1 is ENHRY, CDR2 SYGVKD, per germline. This CDR3 reads CAISTGEWEAFF. Written as DNA, the CDR3 is TGTGCCATTTCCACAGGGGAATGGGAAGCTTTCTTT.